These 9 T cell receptor beta chains originate from one sample sequenced in a study of Ad26.COV2.S vaccination and SARS-CoV-2 variants. The data were produced by immunoSEQ multiplex PCR, yet TCRdb's version contains in-frame clones alone and is incomplete. Here the sample spans about 680,000 clones, about 90% being singletons. Treatment given: 15 to 20 received Ad26.COV2.S at low or high dose, single or two shots; about 5 received placebo; per-sample allocation not given. Samples were taken on day 63 after the first vaccine or placebo injection. The sequencing used peripheral blood, collected in a trial of Ad26.COV2.S vaccine versus placebo. Receptors originate from a person between 18 and 65 years old who received the Ad26.COV2.S COVID-19 vaccine or a placebo.

The V call is TRBV27, the J call TRBJ2-7, with 12 bases fitting TRBD2. CDR1 and CDR2 from the germline V gene are MNHEY and SMNVEV (reference sequence). This CDR3 comprises 15 residues. V was pared by 4 bases and J by 4 bases, with 5 bases of the junction left unmatched. The CDR3 DNA follows: TGTGCCAGCAGTTCGACTAGCGGGAGTTGGTACGAGCAGTACTTC. It encodes CASSSTSGSWYEQYF.

The chain joins TRBV7-2 to TRBJ2-7, with TRBD2 as a possible D gene (7 bases). Per germline, CDR1 SGHTA and CDR2 FQGNSA. The CDR3 is made up of 15 amino acids. Trimming removed 3 bases at V and 3 bases at J, with 15 bases between. The CDR3 is CASSLGGRALYEQYF. The CDR3, as DNA: TGTGCCAGCAGCTTGGGGGGGCGGGCGCTCTACGAGCAGTACTTC.

V is TRBV4-2 and J is TRBJ2-1; D remains unclear. CDR3 length: 13 amino acids. The ends were cut back, 1 base at V and 6 bases at J, with 7 bases in the middle. Per the germline V gene, CDR1 is LGHNA and CDR2 is YNFKEQ. CDR3 region: CASSQVSPNEQFF. DNA for the CDR3: TGTGCCAGCAGCCAAGTAAGTCCCAATGAGCAGTTCTTC.

This clone was picked up many times. The chain is built from TRBV7-2 and TRBJ2-3; 9 bases match TRBD1. Unmatched junction bases numbered 1, after V lost 5 bases and J lost 4 bases. CDR1 is SGHTA and CDR2 is FQGNSA in the germline V gene. The CDR3 contains 13 residues. The DNA of the CDR3 is TGTGCCAGCAGCCGACAGGGGGCAGATACGCAGTATTTT. It yields the protein CASSRQGADTQYF.

This CDR3 reads CASSPGASGNYEQYF. The CDR3 DNA reads as TGTGCCAGCAGCCCTGGGGCTAGCGGGAACTACGAGCAGTACTTC. The chain carries TRBV7-2 and TRBJ2-7, with 9 bases identical to TRBD2. The CDR3 is 15 residues long. The V and J ends lost 5 bases and 3 bases, in that order; junction bases with no gene match: 8. Germline lookup yields CDR1 SGHTA and CDR2 FQGNSA.

This clone was detected only a few times. The rearrangement links TRBV30 to TRBJ2-7; D gene uncertain. In germline, CDR1 is GTSNPN, CDR2 SVGIG (reference sequence). The CDR3 runs 11 residues. V lost 6 bases and J 2 bases, leaving 8 bases between the germline ends. The CDR3 sequence is CACGEAYEQYF. CDR3 nucleotide sequence: TGTGCCTGCGGAGAGGCCTACGAGCAGTACTTC.

The rearrangement joins TRBV10-3 to TRBJ1-1; tentatively, D is TRBD1 (5 bases). The V gene's germline CDR1 is ENHRY and CDR2 SYGVKD. The CDR3 totals 13 residues. Trimming pared 4 bases from V and 2 bases from J, leaving 8 bases between. The CDR3: CAISVDINTEAFF. Here the CDR3 DNA reads TGTGCCATCAGTGTGGACATAAACACTGAAGCTTTCTTT.

As concerns this clone: Mismatch with germline at one junction end may stem from a read error. The chain employs TRBV29-1 and TRBJ2-1; 10 nucleotides match TRBD2. Germline V CDR1 and CDR2: SQVTM, ANQGSEA. This CDR3 has 16 residues. CDR3 loop: CSVEGLAGVAYNEQFF. The CDR3 DNA reads as TGCAGCGTCGAAGGGCTAGCGGGAGTTGCCTACAATGAGCAGTTCTTC.

The rearrangement joins TRBV10-3 to TRBJ2-5, with TRBD1 matching over 10 bases. The CDR3 sequence is 16 residues long. Losses at the gene ends were 3 bases for V and 3 bases for J; bases not matched to a gene: 7. Germline loops: CDR1 ENHRY, CDR2 SYGVKD. CDR3 nucleotide sequence: TGTGCCATCAGTGAACCCCTTGGGACAGGGGAAGAGACCCAGTACTTC. Translated: CAISEPLGTGEETQYF.